This T cell receptor beta chain was profiled in a study of cytomegalovirus exposure and HLA in healthy donors. Each of the donors was a healthy bone marrow donor. These donors counted as nominally healthy when sampled, but unrecorded immune exposures were likely. This clone showed up many times. The PCR used 60 Vbeta and 13 Jbeta primers. The data were produced by immunoSEQ multiplex PCR, yet TCRdb's version contains in-frame clones alone and is incomplete. Among roughly 120,000 clones listed, just under 75% were seen once. The CDR3 covers 9 residues. Trimming took 3 bases from V and 11 from J, leaving 7 bases between them. Per the germline V gene, CDR1 is SQVTM and CDR2 is ANQGSEA.

The clonotype originates from a man aged 55-75 years in good health and CMV-seropositive. Material: PBMCs. The gene calls are TRBV29-1 and TRBJ1-1; D is unclear. The CDR3 reads CSVEEEAFF. In DNA form, the CDR3 reads TGCAGCGTTGAGGAGGAGGCTTTCTTT. The full variable domain, completed using reference TRBV29-1 and TRBJ1-1, is SAVISQKPSRDICQRGTSLTIQCQVDSQVTMMFWYRQQPGQSLTLIATANQGSEATYESGFVIDKFPISRPNLTFSTLTVSNMSPEDSSIYLCSVEEEAFFGQGTRLTVV.